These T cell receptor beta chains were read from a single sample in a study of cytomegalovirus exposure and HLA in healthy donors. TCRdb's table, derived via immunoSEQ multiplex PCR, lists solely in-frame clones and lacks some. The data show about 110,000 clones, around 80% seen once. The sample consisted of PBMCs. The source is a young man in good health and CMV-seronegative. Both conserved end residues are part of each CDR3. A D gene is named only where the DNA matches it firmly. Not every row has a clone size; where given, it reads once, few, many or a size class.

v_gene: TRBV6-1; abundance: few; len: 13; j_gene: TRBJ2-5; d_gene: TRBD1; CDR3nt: TGTGCCACCACCGGACAGGTCCAAGAGACCCAGTACTTC; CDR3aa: CATTGQVQETQYF
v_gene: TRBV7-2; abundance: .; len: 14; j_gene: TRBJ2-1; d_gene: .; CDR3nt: TGTGCCAGCAGCTCTGCGAGGGCTCAGAATGAGCAGTTCTTC; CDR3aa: CASSSARAQNEQFF
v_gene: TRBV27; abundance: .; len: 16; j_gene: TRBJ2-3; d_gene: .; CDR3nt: TGTGCCAGCAGTCCCCTTCGCGGGGCCTTCACAGATACGCAGTATTTT; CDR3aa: CASSPLRGAFTDTQYF
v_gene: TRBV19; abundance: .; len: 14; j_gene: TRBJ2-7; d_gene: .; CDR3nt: TGTGCCAGTAGTAGCTCTAGACCCCCCTACGAGCAGTACTTC; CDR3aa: CASSSSRPPYEQYF
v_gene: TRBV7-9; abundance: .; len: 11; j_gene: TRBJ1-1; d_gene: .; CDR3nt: TGTGCCAGCAGCTTGGGGCCACAAGCTTTCTTT; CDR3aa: CASSLGPQAFF
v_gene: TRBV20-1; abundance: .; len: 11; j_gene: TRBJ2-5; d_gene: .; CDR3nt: TGCAGTGCTAACAGTCTTGAGACCCAGTACTTC; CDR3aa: CSANSLETQYF
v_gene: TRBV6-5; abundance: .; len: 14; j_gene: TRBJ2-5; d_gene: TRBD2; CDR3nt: TGTGCCAGCAGTCCTAGCGGGCTAAAAGAGACCCAGTACTTC; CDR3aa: CASSPSGLKETQYF
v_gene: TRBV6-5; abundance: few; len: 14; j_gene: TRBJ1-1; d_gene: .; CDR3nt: TGTGCCAGCAGTTGGCGGGGAGGATGGACTGAAGCTTTCTTT; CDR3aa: CASSWRGGWTEAFF
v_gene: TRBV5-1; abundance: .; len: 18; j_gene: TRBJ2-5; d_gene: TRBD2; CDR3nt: TGCGCCAGCAGCTCGGGACTAGCGACCTACCCATACCAAGAGACCCAGTACTTC; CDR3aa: CASSSGLATYPYQETQYF
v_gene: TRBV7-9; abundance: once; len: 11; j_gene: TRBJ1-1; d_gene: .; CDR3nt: TGTGCCAGCAGTTTCGTCACTGAAGCTTTCTTT; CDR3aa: CASSFVTEAFF
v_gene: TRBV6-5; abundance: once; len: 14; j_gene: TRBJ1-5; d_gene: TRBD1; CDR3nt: TGTGCCAGCAGAAGACAGGGGGCACAGCAGCCCCAGCATTTT; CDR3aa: CASRRQGAQQPQHF
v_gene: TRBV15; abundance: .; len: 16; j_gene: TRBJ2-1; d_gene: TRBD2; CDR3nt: TGTGCCACCAGCGGGGCGGGAGGCCCCGCCTACAATGAGCAGTTCTTC; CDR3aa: CATSGAGGPAYNEQFF
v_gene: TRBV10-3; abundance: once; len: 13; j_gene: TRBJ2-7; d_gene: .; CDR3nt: TGTGCCATCAGTGAGTCGACACCGGGACAACAGTACTTC; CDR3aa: CAISESTPGQQYF
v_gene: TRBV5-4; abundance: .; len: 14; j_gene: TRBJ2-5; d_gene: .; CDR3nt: TGTGCCAGCAGCTTGGCAGGGTTGAGAGAGACCCAGTACTTC; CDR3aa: CASSLAGLRETQYF
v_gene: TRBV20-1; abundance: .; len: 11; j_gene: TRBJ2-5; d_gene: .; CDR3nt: TGCAGTGCTTACGACAGAGAGACCCAGTACTTC; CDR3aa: CSAYDRETQYF
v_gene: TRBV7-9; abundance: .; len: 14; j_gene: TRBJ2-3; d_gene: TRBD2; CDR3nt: TGTGCCAGCAGCCCTAGCGGGAGCACAGATACGCAGTATTTT; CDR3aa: CASSPSGSTDTQYF
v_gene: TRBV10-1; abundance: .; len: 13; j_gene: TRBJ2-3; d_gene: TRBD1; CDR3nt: TGCGCCAGCAAAGGACAGGGGAGAGATACGCAGTATTTT; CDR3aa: CASKGQGRDTQYF
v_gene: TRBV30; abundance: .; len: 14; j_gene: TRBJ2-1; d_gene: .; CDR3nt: TGTGCCTGGGTGGGAGTGGGGTCCTACAATGAGCAGTTCTTC; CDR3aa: CAWVGVGSYNEQFF
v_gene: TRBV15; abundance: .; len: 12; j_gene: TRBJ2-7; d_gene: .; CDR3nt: TGTGCCACCAGCTCCTCAGGCTACGAGCAGTACTTC; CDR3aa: CATSSSGYEQYF
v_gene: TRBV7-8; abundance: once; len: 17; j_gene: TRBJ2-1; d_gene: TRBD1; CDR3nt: TGTGCCAGCAGCTTAGTCCGGGGACAGGGGGCGAAAAATGAGCAGTTCTTC; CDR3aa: CASSLVRGQGAKNEQFF
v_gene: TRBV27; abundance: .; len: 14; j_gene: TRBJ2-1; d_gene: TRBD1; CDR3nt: TGTGCCAGCAGTTTGTCAGGGGGCTACAATGAGCAGTTCTTC; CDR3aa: CASSLSGGYNEQFF
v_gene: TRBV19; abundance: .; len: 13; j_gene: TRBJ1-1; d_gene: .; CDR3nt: TGTGCCAGTAGTAATCAGGTTGCGACTGAAGCTTTCTTT; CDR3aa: CASSNQVATEAFF
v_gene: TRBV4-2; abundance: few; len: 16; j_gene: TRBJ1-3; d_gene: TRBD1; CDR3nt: TGTGCCAGCAGCCCGCCCAGGGGGCTAGAAGGAAACACCATATATTTT; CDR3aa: CASSPPRGLEGNTIYF
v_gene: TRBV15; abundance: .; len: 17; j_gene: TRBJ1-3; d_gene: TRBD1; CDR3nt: TGTGCCACCAGCAGAGATCCTGGACAGGGAGGAGGAAACACCATATATTTT; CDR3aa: CATSRDPGQGGGNTIYF
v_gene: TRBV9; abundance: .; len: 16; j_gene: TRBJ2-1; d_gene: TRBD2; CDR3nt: TGTGCCAGCAGCAAAACGGGACTAGCGGCCTACAATGAGCAGTTCTTC; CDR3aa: CASSKTGLAAYNEQFF
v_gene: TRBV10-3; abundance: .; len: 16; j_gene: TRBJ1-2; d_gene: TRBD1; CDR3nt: TGTGCCATCAGTGAGTCCCCGACAGGGGGTGGCTATGGCTACACCTTC; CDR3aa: CAISESPTGGGYGYTF
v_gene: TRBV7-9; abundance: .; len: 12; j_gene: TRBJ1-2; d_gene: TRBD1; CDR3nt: TGTGCCAGCAGCGAGGGACAGTATGGCTACACCTTC; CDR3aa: CASSEGQYGYTF
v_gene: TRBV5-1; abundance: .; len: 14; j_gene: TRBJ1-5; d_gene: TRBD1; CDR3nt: TGCGCCAGGGGCCCGGGACAGGTAACCCATGTCCAGCATTTT; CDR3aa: CARGPGQVTHVQHF
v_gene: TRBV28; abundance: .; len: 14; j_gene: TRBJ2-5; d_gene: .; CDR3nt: TGTGCCAGCAGTACCAGGACTCGCGAGGATACCCAGTACTTC; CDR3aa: CASSTRTREDTQYF
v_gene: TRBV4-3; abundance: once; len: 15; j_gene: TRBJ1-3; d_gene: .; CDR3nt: TGCGCCAGCAGCCAAGTAGGGGGGGCAGGAAACACCATATATTTT; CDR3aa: CASSQVGGAGNTIYF
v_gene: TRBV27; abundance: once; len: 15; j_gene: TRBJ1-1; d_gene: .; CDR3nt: TGTGCCAGCAGTTTGAGAGGGAAGGGGGACACTGAAGCTTTCTTT; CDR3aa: CASSLRGKGDTEAFF
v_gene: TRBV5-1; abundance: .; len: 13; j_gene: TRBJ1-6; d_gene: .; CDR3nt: TGCGCCAGCAGCTTGGCCGGGAGGTCACCCCTCCACTTT; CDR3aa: CASSLAGRSPLHF
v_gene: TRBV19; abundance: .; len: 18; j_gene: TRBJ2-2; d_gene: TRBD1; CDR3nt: TGTGCCAGTAGTATCTACCTGGACAGGGGGCTTAACACCGGGGAGCTGTTTTTT; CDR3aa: CASSIYLDRGLNTGELFF
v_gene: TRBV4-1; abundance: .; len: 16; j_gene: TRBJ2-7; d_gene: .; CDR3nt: TGCACCAGCAGCCAAGATTGGAGCCGAGCGCTCTACGAGCAGTACTTC; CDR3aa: CTSSQDWSRALYEQYF
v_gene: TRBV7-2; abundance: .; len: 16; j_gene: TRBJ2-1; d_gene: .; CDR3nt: TGTGCCAGCAGTTCCCGGGCGGGTGCCGCCTACAATGAGCAGTTCTTC; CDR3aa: CASSSRAGAAYNEQFF
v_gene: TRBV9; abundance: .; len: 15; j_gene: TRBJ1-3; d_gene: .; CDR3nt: TGTGCCAGCAGCGTAGGTGGCACCTCTGGAAACACCATATATTTT; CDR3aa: CASSVGGTSGNTIYF
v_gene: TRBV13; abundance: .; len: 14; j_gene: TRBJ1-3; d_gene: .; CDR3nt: TGTGCCAGCAGCTCAAAGGCAGGGGGAAACACCATATATTTT; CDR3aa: CASSSKAGGNTIYF
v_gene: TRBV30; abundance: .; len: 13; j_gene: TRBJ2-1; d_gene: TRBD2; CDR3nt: TGTGCCTGGAGTGGTAGCGGGGCCGGGGAGCAGTTCTTC; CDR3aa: CAWSGSGAGEQFF
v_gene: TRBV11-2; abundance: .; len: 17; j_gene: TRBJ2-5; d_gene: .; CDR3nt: TGTGCCAGCAGCGAAGGGGGTCACATAGATTACCAAGAGACCCAGTACTTC; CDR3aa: CASSEGGHIDYQETQYF
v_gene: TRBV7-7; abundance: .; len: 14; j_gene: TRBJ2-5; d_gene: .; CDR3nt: TGTGCCAGCAGCAACACGGGACTTACGGAGACCCAGTACTTC; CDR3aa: CASSNTGLTETQYF
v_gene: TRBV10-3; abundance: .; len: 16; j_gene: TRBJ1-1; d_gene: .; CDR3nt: TGTGCCATCAGCGACCTGGGGGGGGACATGAACACTGAAGCTTTCTTT; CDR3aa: CAISDLGGDMNTEAFF
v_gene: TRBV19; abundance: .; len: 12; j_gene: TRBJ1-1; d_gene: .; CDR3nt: TGTGCCAGTAGAGAACTCGGCACTGAAGCTTTCTTT; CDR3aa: CASRELGTEAFF
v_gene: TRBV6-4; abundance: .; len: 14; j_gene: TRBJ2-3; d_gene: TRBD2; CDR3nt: TGTGCCAGCAGCCCCGGACTAGCGTCAGATACGCAGTATTTT; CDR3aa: CASSPGLASDTQYF
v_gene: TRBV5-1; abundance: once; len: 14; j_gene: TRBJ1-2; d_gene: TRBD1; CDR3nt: TGCGCCAGCAAATCCGGGACAGGGGCGGCTGGCTACACCTTC; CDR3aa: CASKSGTGAAGYTF
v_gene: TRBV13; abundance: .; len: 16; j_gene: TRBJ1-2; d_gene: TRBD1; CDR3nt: TGTGCCAGCAGCTTAGGTGGTATAGGGGGCGCTTCTGGCTACACCTTC; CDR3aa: CASSLGGIGGASGYTF
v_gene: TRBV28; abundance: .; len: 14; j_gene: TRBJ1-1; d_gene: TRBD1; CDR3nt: TGTGCCATTGGACAGGGGTTAGGAAGCACTGAAGCTTTCTTT; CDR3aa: CAIGQGLGSTEAFF
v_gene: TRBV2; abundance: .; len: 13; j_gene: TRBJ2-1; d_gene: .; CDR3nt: TGTGCCAGCAGTGGCGGCAGCCTAATGAAGCAGTTCTTC; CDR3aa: CASSGGSLMKQFF
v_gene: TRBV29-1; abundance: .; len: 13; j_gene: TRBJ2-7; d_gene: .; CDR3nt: TGCAGCGTTGAAGATTCCGTTTCCTACGAGCAGTACTTC; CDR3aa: CSVEDSVSYEQYF
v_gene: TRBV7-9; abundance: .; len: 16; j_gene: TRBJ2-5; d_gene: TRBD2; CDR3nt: TGTGCCAGCAGCTTCAATCCAGCGGGGGACCAAGAGACCCAGTACTTC; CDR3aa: CASSFNPAGDQETQYF
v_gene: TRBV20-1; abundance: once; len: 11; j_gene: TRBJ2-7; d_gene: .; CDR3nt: TGCAGTGCACCGAGTACCTACGAGCAGTACTTC; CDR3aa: CSAPSTYEQYF
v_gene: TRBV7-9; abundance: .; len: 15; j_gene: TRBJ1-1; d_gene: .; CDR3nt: TGTGCCAGCAGCTTAGGGCGGGGGGCCTGGGCTGAAGCTTTCTTT; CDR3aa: CASSLGRGAWAEAFF
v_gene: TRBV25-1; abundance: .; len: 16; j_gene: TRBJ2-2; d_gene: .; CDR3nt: TGTGCCAGCAGTGAACAGGTCGGGGGAACGGGCGGGGAGCTGTTTTTT; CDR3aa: CASSEQVGGTGGELFF
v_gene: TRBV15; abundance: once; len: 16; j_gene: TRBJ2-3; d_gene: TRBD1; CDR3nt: TGTGCCACCAGCAGCCCGGACAGGGGGCCGGTGGATACGCAGTATTTT; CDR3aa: CATSSPDRGPVDTQYF
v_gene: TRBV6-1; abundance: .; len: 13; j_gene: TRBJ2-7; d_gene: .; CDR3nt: TGTGCCAGCAGTGAAACGGGGATCCACGAGCAGTACTTC; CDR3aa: CASSETGIHEQYF
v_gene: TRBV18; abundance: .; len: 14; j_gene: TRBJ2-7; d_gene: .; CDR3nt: TGTGCCAGCTCACTACCGGGGCGGAGTTACGAGCAGTACTTC; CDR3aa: CASSLPGRSYEQYF
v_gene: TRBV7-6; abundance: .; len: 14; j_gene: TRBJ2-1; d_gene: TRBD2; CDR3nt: TGTGCCAGCACCGGCGCGGGAGTCCCCAATGAGCAGTTCTTC; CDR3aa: CASTGAGVPNEQFF
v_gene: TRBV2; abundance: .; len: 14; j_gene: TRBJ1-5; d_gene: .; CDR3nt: TGTGCCAGCAGTGCATCCAATAGCAATCAGCCCCAGCATTTT; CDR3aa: CASSASNSNQPQHF
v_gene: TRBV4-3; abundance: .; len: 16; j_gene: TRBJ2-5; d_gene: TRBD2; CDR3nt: TGCGCCAGCAGCCCCGGGGTAGCGGGGGGGCCGGAGACCCAGTACTTC; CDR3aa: CASSPGVAGGPETQYF
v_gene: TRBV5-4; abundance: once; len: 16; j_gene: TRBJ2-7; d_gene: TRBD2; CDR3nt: TGTGCCAGCAGCCCGGGACTAGCGGGAGGGTTCTACGAGCAGTACTTC; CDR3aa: CASSPGLAGGFYEQYF
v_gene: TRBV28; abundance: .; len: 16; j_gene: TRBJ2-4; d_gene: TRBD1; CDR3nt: TGTGCCAGCAGTTTAGGGACAGCACTAGCCAAAAACATTCAGTACTTC; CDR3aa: CASSLGTALAKNIQYF